The following is a T cell receptor (beta chain) sequence with its context. Its antigen is undetermined. These data belong to a study of cytomegalovirus exposure and HLA in healthy donors. Study-wide results and caveats: A missense variant in DCLRE1C was later tied to TCR beta V- and J-gene trimming.

The length of the CDR3 is 16 residues. V shed 5 bases, J shed 3 bases, and the junction held 13 bases outside the gene matches. CDR1 is PRHDT and CDR2 is FYEKMQ in the germline V gene (reference sequence). The primer mix had 60 Vbeta and 13 Jbeta primers. TCRdb's copy holds only in-frame clones and misses some; the assay was immunoSEQ multiplex PCR. Of over 150,000 clones listed, 77% are singletons. Specimen: PBMCs. V gene TRBV13 combines with J gene TRBJ2-7; TRBD1 aligns across 7 bases. The receptor comes from a woman in her twenties or thirties in good health and CMV-seropositive. In DNA form, the CDR3 reads TGTGCCAGCAGCGGACGGGACAGCTCTTGGGACTACGAGCAGTACTTC. It yields the protein CASSGRDSSWDYEQYF. Drawing the rest from reference TRBV13 and TRBJ2-7, the complete variable domain is AAGVIQSPRHLIKEKRETATLKCYPIPRHDTVYWYQQGPGQDPQFLISFYEKMQSDKGSIPDRFSAQQFSDYHSELNMSSLELGDSALYFCASSGRDSSWDYEQYFGPGTRLTVT.